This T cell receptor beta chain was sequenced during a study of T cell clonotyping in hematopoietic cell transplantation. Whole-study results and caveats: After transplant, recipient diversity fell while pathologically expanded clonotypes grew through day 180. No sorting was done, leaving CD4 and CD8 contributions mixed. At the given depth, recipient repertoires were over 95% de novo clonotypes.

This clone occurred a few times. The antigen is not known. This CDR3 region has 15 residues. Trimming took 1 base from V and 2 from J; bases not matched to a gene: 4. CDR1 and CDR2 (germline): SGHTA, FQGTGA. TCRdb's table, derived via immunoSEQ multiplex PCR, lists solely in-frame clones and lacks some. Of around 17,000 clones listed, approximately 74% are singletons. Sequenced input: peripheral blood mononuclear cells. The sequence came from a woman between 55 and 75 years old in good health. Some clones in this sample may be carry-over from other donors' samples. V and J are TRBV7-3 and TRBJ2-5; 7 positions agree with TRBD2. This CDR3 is CASSLNSGEQETQYF. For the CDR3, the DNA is TGTGCCAGCAGCTTAAACAGCGGGGAGCAAGAGACCCAGTACTTC.